The 27 T cell receptor beta chains below come from one sample, sequenced in a study of shared clonotypes between healthy human individuals. Assay used: immunoSEQ multiplex PCR; TCRdb lists only in-frame clones, some missing. Seen here are roughly 450,000 clones, about four fifths observed once, and the top ten hold over 10%. Material: PBMCs. Source of these receptors: a woman aged 40 to 50 in good health. Some clones in this sample may be carry-over from other donors' samples.

CDR3: CASSLRDTEETQYF. The DNA of the CDR3 is TGTGCCAGTAGCCTCAGGGATACAGAAGAGACCCAGTACTTC. The J gene is TRBJ2-5, the V gene TRBV19, with D maybe TRBD1 (5 bases). The CDR3 spans 14 residues. Germline assignment: CDR1 LNHDA and CDR2 SQIVND (reference sequence). V shed 6 bases and J shed 3 bases, with 14 bases lying between them.

V gene TRBV11-2 combines with J gene TRBJ2-5; TRBD2 agrees at 14 bases. The trim removed 5 bases at V and 4 bases at J, leaving 6 bases unmatched. The CDR3 covers 16 residues. In germline, CDR1 is SGHAT, CDR2 FQNNGV. The CDR3 bases are TGTGCCAGCAGCACAGGGACTAGCGGGAGTGGAGAGACCCAGTACTTC. It encodes CASSTGTSGSGETQYF.

CDR3 sequence: CASSSGQGWTDTQYF. As DNA, the CDR3 is TGTGCCAGCAGTTCGGGACAGGGGTGGACAGATACGCAGTATTTT. The gene calls are TRBV28 and TRBJ2-3; 10 nucleotides line up with TRBD1. The CDR3 has 15 amino acids. CDR1 is MDHEN and CDR2 is SYDVKM in the germline V gene. V was clipped by 4 bases and J by 3 bases; unmatched bases: 4. Based on the CDR3 plus reference TRBV28 and TRBJ2-3, the full variable domain is DVKVTQSSRYLVKRTGEKVFLECVQDMDHENMFWYRQDPGLGLRLIYFSYDVKMKEKGDIPEGYSVSREKKERFSLILESASTNQTSMYLCASSSGQGWTDTQYFGPGTRLTVL.

V is TRBV6-6 and J is TRBJ2-3; maybe TRBD1 (6 bases). The CDR3 sequence is 16 residues long. The germline V and J ends were trimmed by 0 bases and 4 bases, with 14 bases remaining between them. CDR1 is MNHNY, CDR2 SVGAGI, per germline (reference sequence). CDR3 DNA sequence: TGTGCCAGCAGTTACTCACAGGGCCCATCCCCAGATACGCAGTATTTT. Translating gives CASSYSQGPSPDTQYF.

This clone was picked up a small number of times. The V gene is TRBV7-9, the J gene TRBJ1-1, with D tentatively TRBD1 (6 bases). Germline CDR1 is SEHNR and CDR2 is FQNEAQ (reference sequence). The V end lost 5 bases, the J end lost 0 bases, and 10 bases lay between the germline ends. CDR3 length: 14 residues. DNA for the CDR3: TGTGCCAGCAGCCAGGACAGTTTGAACACTGAAGCTTTCTTT. Translation gives CASSQDSLNTEAFF.

The rearrangement uses TRBV28 and TRBJ2-1, with TRBD2 matching 10 bases. With V trimmed by 5 bases and J by 7 bases, 11 bases remained unmatched. CDR1 MDHEN and CDR2 SYDVKM come from the germline V gene. CDR3 length equals 16 residues. The CDR3 region has the DNA TGTGCCAGCAGTCCCGAGCGGGAGGGCCTCTCTAATGAGCAGTTCTTC. This gives the protein CASSPEREGLSNEQFF.

Ten or more counts support this clone. This chain links TRBV12-5 with TRBJ2-1; tentative D call: TRBD2 (6 bases). The CDR3 length is 19 residues. Germline lookup yields CDR1 LGHNT and CDR2 FRNRAP. Trimming pared 2 bases from V and 9 bases from J, leaving 29 bases between. CDR3 bases: TGTGCTAGTGGTTTGCAGGGACCCCGTGTTAGCGGAGACGGGGGTGAGCAGTTCTTC. Amino acids: CASGLQGPRVSGDGGEQFF.

The V call is TRBV7-2, the J call TRBJ2-1; 9 bases are a match to TRBD2. CDR1 is SGHTA, CDR2 FQGNSA, per germline. The CDR3 has 16 residues. V shed 1 base, J shed 7 bases, and the junction held 8 bases outside the gene matches. CDR3 in DNA: TGTGCCAGCAGCTTAGACGCGGGAGGGCTAGGGAATGAGCAGTTCTTC. It translates to CASSLDAGGLGNEQFF.

This clone was seen a handful of times. V is TRBV18 and J is TRBJ1-1, with D uncertain. V was shortened by 9 bases and J by 0 bases, with 14 bases between the two germline ends. CDR1 is KGHSH and CDR2 is LQKENI in the germline V gene. CDR3 length: 14 residues. CDR3 region: CASSLDNMNTEAFF. In DNA, the CDR3 is TGTGCCAGTTCCCTCGACAACATGAACACTGAAGCTTTCTTT.

The count of this clone is one. The junction does not match germline at one end; this may be a read error. The chain links TRBV6-4 to TRBJ1-1; D gene unclear. CDR1 is MRHNA, CDR2 SNTAGT, per germline. This CDR3 has 16 residues. The CDR3 nucleotides are TGTGCCAGCAGTTACTCGATTAGCAGAAGGAACACTGAAGCTTTCTTT. Its translation is CASSYSISRRNTEAFF.

The rearrangement joins TRBV5-4 to TRBJ2-6; TRBD1 matches at 10 bases. Unmatched junction bases numbered 10, after V lost 4 bases and J lost 0 bases. Per the germline V gene, CDR1 is SGHNT and CDR2 is YYREEE (reference sequence). This CDR3 has 19 amino acids. The CDR3 region has the DNA TGTGCCAGCAGCGCGCGGACAGGGGGTGAAGTCTCTGGGGCCAACGTCCTGACTTTC. This translates into CASSARTGGEVSGANVLTF.

The chain recombines TRBV7-2 with TRBJ2-7; 8 bases fit TRBD2. V gave up 2 bases and J gave up 0 bases; unmatched junction bases: 6. The V gene's germline CDR1 is SGHTA and CDR2 FQGNSA. The CDR3 consists of 16 residues. The CDR3 DNA reads TGTGCCAGCAGCTTAAGGTCGGGAGGGAGCTCCTACGAGCAGTACTTC. As protein: CASSLRSGGSSYEQYF.

This clone was seen a few times. The rearrangement uses TRBV19 and TRBJ2-5; 7 positions agree with TRBD1. This CDR3 comprises 17 residues. The ends lost 7 bases at V and 5 bases at J; junction bases unmatched: 19. From germline, CDR1 is LNHDA and CDR2 SQIVND (reference sequence). CDR3 sequence reads: CASTASFLGRGSETQYF. CDR3 DNA sequence: TGTGCCAGTACAGCTTCGTTCCTGGGCAGGGGGAGCGAGACCCAGTACTTC.

The V gene is TRBV4-3, the J gene TRBJ2-7, with TRBD1 as a possible D gene (6 bases). Between the trimmed V and J ends, which lost 5 bases and 0 bases, there was a span of 14 bases. The length of the CDR3 is 15 residues. Germline CDR1 is LGHNA and CDR2 is YSLEER. The CDR3 spells CASSRRRQASYEQYF. DNA for the CDR3: TGCGCCAGCAGCAGACGGCGACAGGCCTCCTACGAGCAGTACTTC.

The chain links TRBV7-2 to TRBJ1-1; D unclear. V was shortened by 1 base and J by 0 bases, with 9 bases between the two germline ends. The germline gives CDR1 SGHTA, CDR2 FQGNSA. This CDR3 comprises 15 residues. The CDR3 sequence: CASSLGPPMNTEAFF. The CDR3 DNA sequence: TGTGCCAGCAGCTTAGGTCCCCCGATGAACACTGAAGCTTTCTTT.

The chain has TRBV7-8 and TRBJ1-4; D may be TRBD1 (6 bases). CDR1 and CDR2 from the germline V gene are SGHVS and FQNEAQ. The CDR3 spans 15 residues. Trimming took 1 base from V and 5 from J, leaving 11 bases between them. CDR3 sequence: CASSLVYRVNEKLFF. The CDR3 coding sequence is TGTGCCAGCAGCTTAGTCTACAGGGTGAATGAAAAACTGTTTTTT.

This chain links TRBV27 with TRBJ2-1, with no clear D. The V gene lost 5 bases and the J gene lost 5 bases, with 7 bases spanning the gap. The CDR3 runs to 12 residues. The germline V gene encodes CDR1 MNHEY and CDR2 SMNVEV (reference sequence). CDR3 in amino acids: CASSPNHNEQFF. CDR3 DNA: TGTGCCAGCAGTCCCAACCACAATGAGCAGTTCTTC.

The rearrangement joins TRBV19 to TRBJ2-3; D is possibly TRBD1 (7 bases). CDR1 is LNHDA and CDR2 is SQIVND in the germline V gene (reference sequence). The length of the CDR3 is 16 residues. V lost 5 bases and J 3 bases, leaving 18 bases between the germline ends. The CDR3 loop reads CASSPGGGKGTDTQYF. The CDR3 region has the DNA TGTGCCAGTAGTCCCGGAGGGGGCAAAGGTACAGATACGCAGTATTTT.

The chain carries TRBV7-3 and TRBJ2-2; no clear D. Per germline, CDR1 SGHTA and CDR2 FQGTGA. The V end was cut by 5 bases, the J end by 1 base, with 8 bases between. The length of the CDR3 is 14 residues. CDR3 region: CASSPPRNTGELFF. In DNA form, the CDR3 reads TGTGCCAGCAGCCCCCCTAGGAACACCGGGGAGCTGTTTTTT.

The chain combines TRBV28 with TRBJ2-1, with 8 nucleotides matching TRBD2. The CDR3 length is 14 residues. Trimming at V came to 8 bases and at J to 8 bases, leaving 11 bases not matched to a gene. The V gene's germline CDR1 is MDHEN and CDR2 SYDVKM. CDR3 DNA sequence: TGTGCCAGCTACTCCAGCGGGAGTTTCGATGAGCAGTTCTTC. It is translated as CASYSSGSFDEQFF.

The chain carries TRBV6-5 and TRBJ2-2, with D perhaps TRBD1 (6 bases). Per the germline V gene, CDR1 is MNHEY and CDR2 is SVGAGI. The CDR3 extends over 15 amino acids. V was cut by 6 bases and J by 4 bases, with 15 bases left in between. CDR3 residues: CASRRDKRTTGELFF. The CDR3, as DNA: TGTGCCAGCAGGAGGGACAAGCGGACCACCGGGGAGCTGTTTTTT.

The rearrangement joins TRBV11-2 to TRBJ2-7, with D hard to call. Germline V gives CDR1 SGHAT, CDR2 FQNNGV. Trimming left V 5 bases short and J 3 bases short, with 5 bases between. CDR3 size: 11 residues. The CDR3 nucleotides are TGTGCCAGCAGCCTCAACTACGAGCAGTACTTC. The encoded protein is CASSLNYEQYF.

Details on this clone: This specimen includes other DNA sequences encoding the same CDR3. The J gene is TRBJ2-6, the V gene TRBV29-1, with D perhaps TRBD1 (5 bases). Germline V CDR1 and CDR2: SQVTM, ANQGSEA. The CDR3 runs to 13 residues. V lost 6 bases and J lost 4, with 10 bases in between. The CDR3 is CSVQGSGANVLTF. Written as DNA, the CDR3 is TGCAGCGTCCAGGGTTCAGGGGCCAACGTCCTGACTTTC.

J is TRBJ2-2 and V is TRBV5-1; no definite D call. This CDR3 is built from 13 residues. In germline, CDR1 is SGHRS, CDR2 YFSETQ. V was trimmed by 0 bases and J by 6 bases, leaving 6 bases between them. CDR3 protein: CASSLEVPGELFF. The CDR3, as DNA: TGCGCCAGCAGCTTGGAAGTACCCGGGGAGCTGTTTTTT.

This clone occurred a few times. The DNA for the CDR3 is TGCAGTGCTAGAGATCGGCTGGGGGTTTTCTTT. It translates to CSARDRLGVFF. The chain recombines TRBV20-1 with TRBJ1-1; D possibly corresponds to TRBD1 (5 bases). The CDR3 loop spans 11 amino acids. Germline-derived CDR1 and CDR2 are DFQATT and SNEGSKA (reference sequence). V was trimmed by 0 bases and J by 13 bases, leaving 12 bases between them.

V and J are TRBV4-3 and TRBJ1-2; no firm D call. The CDR3 has 14 amino acids. Trimming stripped 2 bases from V and 4 bases from J, with 11 bases between. Germline V gene data show CDR1 as LGHNA and CDR2 as YSLEER. The CDR3 reads CASSQSSGFYGYTF. For the CDR3, the DNA is TGCGCCAGCAGCCAATCCTCGGGCTTCTATGGCTACACCTTC.

The CDR3 sequence is CASSVARGREAYNEQFF. The CDR3 region has the DNA TGTGCCAGCAGCGTAGCCAGGGGCCGGGAGGCCTACAATGAGCAGTTCTTC. V is TRBV9 and J is TRBJ2-1, with D possibly matching TRBD2 (7 bases). CDR3 length equals 17 residues. The V gene's germline CDR1 is SGDLS and CDR2 YYNGEE. With 0 bases removed from V and 2 bases from J, the gap between germline ends came to 15 bases.